These T cell receptor beta chains were read from a single sample in a study of T cells in Graves' hyperthyroidism and ophthalmopathy. One entry per CDR3 protein, called by TCRdb with MiXCR from the multiplex PCR reads. The table lists roughly 420,000 distinct CDR3 sequences, about an eighth of them singletons. Sequenced material: blood. The receptors were gathered from a woman aged 18-29 years with Graves' hyperthyroidism. Each CDR3 is given with its conserved first and last residue. Fields, in order: J gene, D gene, clone size, V gene, CDR3 DNA, CDR3 protein. The D gene is left open where the match is weak. Only some rows state a clone size, as once, few, many or a class for expanded clones.

J: TRBJ1-6
D: TRBD1
size: .
V: TRBV20-1
DNA: TGCAGTGCTAACAGGGGAGACTCACCCCTCCACTTT
CDR3: CSANRGDSPLHF

J: TRBJ2-7
D: TRBD2
size: many
V: TRBV5-6
DNA: TGTGCCAGCAGCTTGGACGACGTGATAGCGGGATCGAGGAGCTCCTACGAGCAGTACTTC
CDR3: CASSLDDVIAGSRSSYEQYF

J: TRBJ1-3
D: .
size: few
V: TRBV7-2
DNA: TGTGCCAGCAGCTTCGGCGGGGACACCATATATTTT
CDR3: CASSFGGDTIYF

J: TRBJ1-1
D: TRBD1
size: many
V: TRBV5-6
DNA: TGTGCCAGCAGCCGAGGGACAGGGGGCCGCTTGACTGAAGCTTTCTTT
CDR3: CASSRGTGGRLTEAFF

J: TRBJ2-3
D: TRBD1
size: few
V: TRBV20-1
DNA: TGCAGTGCTAGAGCGGGACAGGGGACCGATACGCAGTATTTT
CDR3: CSARAGQGTDTQYF

J: TRBJ1-2
D: TRBD1
size: many
V: TRBV11-1
DNA: TGTGCCAGCAGCTCCCGGACAGGGCTTGGCTACACCTTC
CDR3: CASSSRTGLGYTF

J: TRBJ2-7
D: TRBD2
size: few
V: TRBV7-2
DNA: TGTGCCAGCAGCCCCCGACTAGCGGGGCACTGCGAGCAGTACTTC
CDR3: CASSPRLAGHCEQYF

J: TRBJ2-3
D: .
size: many
V: TRBV30
DNA: TGTGCCTGCATGGGCCAGGATACGCAGTATTTT
CDR3: CACMGQDTQYF

J: TRBJ2-5
D: .
size: many
V: TRBV20-1
DNA: TGCAGTGCTAGAGTCACCAGGACCCAGTACTTC
CDR3: CSARVTRTQYF

J: TRBJ2-7
D: .
size: .
V: TRBV3-1
DNA: TGTGCCAGCAGCCAAAGGGCTGCGGACGAGCAGTACTTC
CDR3: CASSQRAADEQYF

J: TRBJ2-7
D: .
size: .
V: TRBV9
DNA: TGTGCCAGCAGCGGAGTGGCGGGGACCCCATACAATGAGCAGTACTTC
CDR3: CASSGVAGTPYNEQYF

J: TRBJ2-1
D: .
size: many
V: TRBV28
DNA: TGTGCCAGCAGTTCGACCTGGCGGGACTCCTACAATGAGCAGTTCTTC
CDR3: CASSSTWRDSYNEQFF

J: TRBJ1-4
D: .
size: .
V: TRBV30
DNA: TGTGCCTCTCAGACAGCAACTAATGAAAAACTGTTTTTT
CDR3: CASQTATNEKLFF

J: TRBJ2-2
D: TRBD2
size: many
V: TRBV30
DNA: TGTGCCTGGAGTGTAGGGGTAGCGGGAGCGGCCGGGGAGCTGTTTTTT
CDR3: CAWSVGVAGAAGELFF

J: TRBJ2-3
D: .
size: many
V: TRBV6-1
DNA: TGTGCCAGCAGTGACGGGGTCGGCGGGGTCACAGATACGCAGTATTTT
CDR3: CASSDGVGGVTDTQYF

J: TRBJ1-2
D: TRBD1
size: many
V: TRBV7-8
DNA: TGTGCCAGCAGCCCAGTGGACAGGGTTGGACTCTACGGCTACACCTTC
CDR3: CASSPVDRVGLYGYTF

J: TRBJ2-3
D: TRBD1
size: few
V: TRBV20-1
DNA: TGCAGTGCTTCCTCGACAGGGTTTACAGATACGCAGTATTTT
CDR3: CSASSTGFTDTQYF

J: TRBJ1-5
D: .
size: few
V: TRBV30
DNA: TGTGCCTGGTCGGACAGTAACAATCAGCCCCAGCATTTT
CDR3: CAWSDSNNQPQHF

J: TRBJ2-1
D: .
size: many
V: TRBV28
DNA: TGTGCCAGCAGCGACAATGGGCAGTTCTTC
CDR3: CASSDNGQFF

J: TRBJ2-7
D: TRBD1
size: .
V: TRBV10-1
DNA: TGCGCCAGCAGTGAAAGGACAGGGGGCAATGAGCAGTACTTC
CDR3: CASSERTGGNEQYF

J: TRBJ2-7
D: .
size: .
V: TRBV29-1
DNA: TGCAGCGCGGCGTCAGAAGTTTACGAGCAGTACTTC
CDR3: CSAASEVYEQYF

J: TRBJ2-5
D: TRBD2
size: many
V: TRBV28
DNA: TGTGCCAGCAGTTCCAATAGCGGGAGAGGGGAGGAGACCCAGTACTTC
CDR3: CASSSNSGRGEETQYF

J: TRBJ1-1
D: .
size: few
V: TRBV20-1
DNA: TGCAGTGCTTTCCGTCCGGAGAACACTGAAGCTTTCTTT
CDR3: CSAFRPENTEAFF

J: TRBJ1-1
D: .
size: many
V: TRBV5-1
DNA: TGCGCCAGCAGCTTGGAGGCAGGGAAGAACACTGAAGCTTTCTTT
CDR3: CASSLEAGKNTEAFF

J: TRBJ2-7
D: .
size: many
V: TRBV27
DNA: TGTGCCAGCAGTTCCGGGATCTCCTACGAGCAGTACTTC
CDR3: CASSSGISYEQYF

J: TRBJ1-2
D: .
size: once
V: TRBV5-1
DNA: TGCGCCAGCAGCTTAACCGACAGTCCTAACTATGGCTACACCTTC
CDR3: CASSLTDSPNYGYTF

J: TRBJ2-2
D: .
size: .
V: TRBV5-1
DNA: TGCGCCAGCAGCTCGTCCAGCGGCGCAAACACCGGGGAGCTGTTTTTT
CDR3: CASSSSSGANTGELFF

J: TRBJ2-2
D: .
size: few
V: TRBV29-1
DNA: TGCAGCGTTTCCGGGGGGCGCAAGGACGGGGAGCTGTTTTTT
CDR3: CSVSGGRKDGELFF

J: TRBJ2-2
D: .
size: .
V: TRBV5-1
DNA: TGCGCCAGCAGTGCAGGGGGGTATACCGGGGAGCTGTTTTTT
CDR3: CASSAGGYTGELFF

J: TRBJ1-1
D: .
size: many
V: TRBV6-2/TRBV6-3
DNA: TGTGCCAGCAGTTACGGTAGGGACTGGAACACTGAAGCTTTCTTT
CDR3: CASSYGRDWNTEAFF

J: TRBJ2-3
D: .
size: .
V: TRBV20-1
DNA: TGCAGTGCACCGGGACGGGGCACAGATACGCAGTATTTT
CDR3: CSAPGRGTDTQYF

J: TRBJ1-1
D: TRBD1
size: many
V: TRBV29-1
DNA: TGCAGCGTTCAACAGGGGGGTGCGACTGAAGCTTTCTTT
CDR3: CSVQQGGATEAFF

J: TRBJ2-5
D: .
size: many
V: TRBV7-2
DNA: TGTGCCAGCAGCTTAGGTCCCTGGTCTAGCGACCAAGAGACCCAGTACTTC
CDR3: CASSLGPWSSDQETQYF

J: TRBJ2-1
D: .
size: .
V: TRBV24-1
DNA: TGTGCCACCAGTGATTTGAAGAATGAGCAGTTCTTC
CDR3: CATSDLKNEQFF

J: TRBJ2-7
D: .
size: few
V: TRBV7-9
DNA: TGTGCCAGCAGCTCCATGGGATCAGAGCAGTACTTC
CDR3: CASSSMGSEQYF

J: TRBJ1-1
D: .
size: many
V: TRBV11-2
DNA: TGTGCCAGCAGCTTTAATATGGGGCGGGACACTGAAGCTTTCTTT
CDR3: CASSFNMGRDTEAFF

J: TRBJ2-5
D: .
size: .
V: TRBV6-1
DNA: TGTGCCAGCAGCCCCCGACAGAGTCTTGAGACCCAGTACTTC
CDR3: CASSPRQSLETQYF

J: TRBJ2-1
D: .
size: few
V: TRBV20-1
DNA: TGCAGTGCTAGCGGGAGTGGGGGCAATGAGCAGTTCTTC
CDR3: CSASGSGGNEQFF

J: TRBJ2-7
D: TRBD2
size: many
V: TRBV3-1
DNA: TGTGCCAGCAGTCCTACTAGCGGGAGGAGCTCCTACGAGCAGTACTTC
CDR3: CASSPTSGRSSYEQYF

J: TRBJ2-3
D: TRBD2
size: many
V: TRBV7-2
DNA: TGTGCCAGCAGCTTTACTAGCGGGAGCGTCGATACGCAGTATTTT
CDR3: CASSFTSGSVDTQYF

J: TRBJ2-7
D: .
size: many
V: TRBV3-1
DNA: TGTGCCAGCAGCCAAATTAGCTCCTACGAGCAGTACTTC
CDR3: CASSQISSYEQYF

J: TRBJ1-1
D: .
size: many
V: TRBV7-9
DNA: TGTGCCAGCAGCTTCGGGATGGGAATGAACACTGAAGCTTTCTTT
CDR3: CASSFGMGMNTEAFF

J: TRBJ1-1
D: .
size: .
V: TRBV4-1
DNA: TGCGCCAGCAGCCAAGTGAGCACTCCGAACACTGAAGCTTTCTTT
CDR3: CASSQVSTPNTEAFF